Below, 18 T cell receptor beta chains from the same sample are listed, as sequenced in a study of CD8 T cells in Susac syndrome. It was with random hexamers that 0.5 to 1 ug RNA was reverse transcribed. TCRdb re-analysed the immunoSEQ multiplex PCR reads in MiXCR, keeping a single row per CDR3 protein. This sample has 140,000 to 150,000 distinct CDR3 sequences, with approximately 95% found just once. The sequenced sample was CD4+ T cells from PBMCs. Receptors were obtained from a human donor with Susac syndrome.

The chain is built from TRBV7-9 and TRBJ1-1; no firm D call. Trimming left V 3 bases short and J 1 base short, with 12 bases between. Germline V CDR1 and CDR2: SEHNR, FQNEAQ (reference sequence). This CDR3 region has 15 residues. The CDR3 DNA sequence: TGTGCCAGCAGCTTGAAGGTTTTATCGAACACTGAAGCTTTCTTT. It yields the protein CASSLKVLSNTEAFF. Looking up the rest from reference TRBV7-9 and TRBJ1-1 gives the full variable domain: DTGVSQNPRHKITKRGQNVTFRCDPISEHNRLYWYRQTLGQGPEFLTYFQNEAQLEKSRLLSDRFSAERPKGSFSTLEIQRTEQGDSAMYLCASSLKVLSNTEAFFGQGTRLTVV.

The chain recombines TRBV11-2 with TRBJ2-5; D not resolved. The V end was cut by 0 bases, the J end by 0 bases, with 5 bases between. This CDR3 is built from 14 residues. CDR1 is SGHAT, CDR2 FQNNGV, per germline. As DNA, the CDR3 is TGTGCCAGCAGCTTAGACAGACACCAAGAGACCCAGTACTTC. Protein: CASSLDRHQETQYF.

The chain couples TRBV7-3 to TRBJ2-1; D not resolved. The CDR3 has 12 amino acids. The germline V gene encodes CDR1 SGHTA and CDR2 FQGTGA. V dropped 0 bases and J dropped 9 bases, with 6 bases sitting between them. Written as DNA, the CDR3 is TGTGCCAGCAGCTTAACTGCGCGTGAGCAGTTCTTC. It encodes CASSLTAREQFF.

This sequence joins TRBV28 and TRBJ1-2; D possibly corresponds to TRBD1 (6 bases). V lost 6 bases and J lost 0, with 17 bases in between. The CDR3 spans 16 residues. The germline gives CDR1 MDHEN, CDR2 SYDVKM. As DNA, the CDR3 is TGTGCCAGCAGACCCAGGTGGACAGCCGCTAACTATGGCTACACCTTC. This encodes CASRPRWTAANYGYTF.

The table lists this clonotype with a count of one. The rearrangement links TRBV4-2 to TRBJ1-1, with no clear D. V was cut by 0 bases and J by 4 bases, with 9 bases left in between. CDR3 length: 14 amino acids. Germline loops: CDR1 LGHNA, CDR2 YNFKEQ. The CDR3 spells CASSQELGRTEAFF. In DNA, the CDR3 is TGTGCCAGCAGCCAAGAGCTAGGACGCACTGAAGCTTTCTTT.

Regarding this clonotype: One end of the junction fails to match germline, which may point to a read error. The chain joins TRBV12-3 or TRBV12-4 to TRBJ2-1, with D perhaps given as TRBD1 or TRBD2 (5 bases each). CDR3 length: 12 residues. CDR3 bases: TGTGCCAGCAGCTTGCCGGGCCTAGGGACCGTCTTC. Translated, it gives CASSLPGLGTVF.

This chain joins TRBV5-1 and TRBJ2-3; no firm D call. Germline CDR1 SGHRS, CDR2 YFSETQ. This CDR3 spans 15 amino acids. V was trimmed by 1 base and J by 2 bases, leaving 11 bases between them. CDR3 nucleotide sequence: TGCGCCAGCAGCTTGTCAAAGAGGATCACAGATACGCAGTATTTT. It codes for CASSLSKRITDTQYF.

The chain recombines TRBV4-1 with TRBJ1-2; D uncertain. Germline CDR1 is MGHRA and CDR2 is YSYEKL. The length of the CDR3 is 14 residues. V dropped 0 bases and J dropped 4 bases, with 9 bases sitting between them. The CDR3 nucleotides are TGCGCCAGCAGCCAAGAGGCCGGCCCCTATGGCTACACCTTC. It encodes CASSQEAGPYGYTF.

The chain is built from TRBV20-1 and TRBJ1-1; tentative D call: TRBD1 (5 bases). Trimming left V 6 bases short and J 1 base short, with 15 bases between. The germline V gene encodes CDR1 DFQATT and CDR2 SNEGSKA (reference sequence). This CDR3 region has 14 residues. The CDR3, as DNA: TGCAGTGCCCCCCGGGGGGGTCCGAACACTGAAGCTTTCTTT. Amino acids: CSAPRGGPNTEAFF.

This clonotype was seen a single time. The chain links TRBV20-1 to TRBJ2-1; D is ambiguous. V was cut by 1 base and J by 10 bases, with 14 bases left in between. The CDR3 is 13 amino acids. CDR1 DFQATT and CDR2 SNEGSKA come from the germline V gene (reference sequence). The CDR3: CSARGHLGGEQFF. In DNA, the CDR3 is TGCAGTGCTAGAGGTCACCTTGGTGGGGAGCAGTTCTTC.

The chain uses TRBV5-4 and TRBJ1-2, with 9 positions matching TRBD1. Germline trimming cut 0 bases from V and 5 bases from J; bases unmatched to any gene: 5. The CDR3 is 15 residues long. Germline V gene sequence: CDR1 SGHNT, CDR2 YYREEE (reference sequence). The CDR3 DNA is TGTGCCAGCAGCTTGGACAGGGGGCAAGGGTATGGCTACACCTTC. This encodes CASSLDRGQGYGYTF.

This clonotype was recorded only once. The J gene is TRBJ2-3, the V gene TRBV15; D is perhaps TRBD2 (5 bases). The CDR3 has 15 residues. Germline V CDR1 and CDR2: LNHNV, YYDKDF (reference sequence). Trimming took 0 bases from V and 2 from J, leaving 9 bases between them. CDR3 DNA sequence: TGTGCCACCAGCAGAGATGTGGGAGTCACAGATACGCAGTATTTT. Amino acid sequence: CATSRDVGVTDTQYF.

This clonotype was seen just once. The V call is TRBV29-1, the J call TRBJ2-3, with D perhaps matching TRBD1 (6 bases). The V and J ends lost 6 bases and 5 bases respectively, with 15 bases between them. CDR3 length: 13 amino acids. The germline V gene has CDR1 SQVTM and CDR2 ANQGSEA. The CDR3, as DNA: TGCAGCGTAAGGGGGACGGTGGGAGATACGCAGTATTTT. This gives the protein CSVRGTVGDTQYF.

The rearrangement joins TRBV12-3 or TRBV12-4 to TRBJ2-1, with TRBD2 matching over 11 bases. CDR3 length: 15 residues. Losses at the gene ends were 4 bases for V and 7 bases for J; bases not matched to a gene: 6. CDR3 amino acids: CASSSFSGGANEQFF. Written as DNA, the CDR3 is TGTGCCAGCAGTTCGTTTAGCGGGGGGGCGAATGAGCAGTTCTTC.

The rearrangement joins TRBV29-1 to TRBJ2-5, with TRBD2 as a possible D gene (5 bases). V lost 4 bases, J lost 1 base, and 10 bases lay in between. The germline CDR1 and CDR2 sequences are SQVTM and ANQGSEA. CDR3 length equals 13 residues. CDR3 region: CSVGVTSQETQYF. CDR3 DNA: TGCAGCGTTGGGGTTACTAGCCAAGAGACCCAGTACTTC.

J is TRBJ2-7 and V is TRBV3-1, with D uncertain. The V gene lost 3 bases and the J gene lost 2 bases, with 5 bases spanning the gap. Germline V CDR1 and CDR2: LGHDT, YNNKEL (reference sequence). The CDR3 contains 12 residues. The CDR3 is CASSQVTYEQYF. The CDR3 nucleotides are TGTGCCAGCAGCCAGGTCACCTACGAGCAGTACTTC.

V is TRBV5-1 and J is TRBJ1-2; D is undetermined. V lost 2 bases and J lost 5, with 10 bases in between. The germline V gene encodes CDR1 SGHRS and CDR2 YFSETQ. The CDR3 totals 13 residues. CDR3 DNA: TGCGCCAGCAGCTTCGCCGATTTTTATGGCTACACCTTC. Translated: CASSFADFYGYTF.

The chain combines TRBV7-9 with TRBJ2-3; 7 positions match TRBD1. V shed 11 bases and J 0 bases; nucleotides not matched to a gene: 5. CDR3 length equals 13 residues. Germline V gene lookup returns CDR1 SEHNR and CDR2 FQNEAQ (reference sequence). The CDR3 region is CAGTTGSTDTQYF. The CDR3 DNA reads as TGTGCCGGGACGACAGGGAGCACAGATACGCAGTATTTT.